The sequence of this T cell receptor beta chain was determined in a study of T cell responses to AZD1222 COVID-19 vaccine. The repertoire was sequenced with immunoSEQ multiplex PCR; TCRdb's copy has only in-frame clones and lacks some. The sample includes 130,000 to 150,000 clones, around 89% of them seen just once. CDR1 is KGHSY, CDR2 FQNENV, per germline. V was shortened by 6 bases and J by 2 bases, with 15 bases between the two germline ends. This CDR3 region has 15 residues. General study points: All repertoire sampling was performed exclusively after the peak T cell response. Unmutated variant regions reportedly attract nearly half of all spike-specific TCRs.

A word on this clone: Its antigen is as yet unknown.

Sample: peripheral blood, taken on day 0 of AZD1222 vaccination. The TCR sequence derives from an adult in good health. The rearrangement joins TRBV16 to TRBJ2-3; tentatively, D is TRBD1 (6 bases). CDR3 DNA: TGTGCCAGCAGAAGTAACAGGGAAATCACAGATACGCAGTATTTT. It translates to CASRSNREITDTQYF.